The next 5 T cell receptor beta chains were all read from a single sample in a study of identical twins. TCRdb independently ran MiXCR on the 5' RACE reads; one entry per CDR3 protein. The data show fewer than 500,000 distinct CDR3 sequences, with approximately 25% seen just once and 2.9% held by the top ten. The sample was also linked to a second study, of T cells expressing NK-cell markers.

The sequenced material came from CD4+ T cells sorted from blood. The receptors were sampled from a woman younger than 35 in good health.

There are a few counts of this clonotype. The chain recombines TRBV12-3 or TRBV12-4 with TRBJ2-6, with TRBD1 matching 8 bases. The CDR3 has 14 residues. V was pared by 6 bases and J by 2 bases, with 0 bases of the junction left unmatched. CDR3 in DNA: TGTGCCAGCAGACAGGGGGCTGGGGCCAACGTCCTGACTTTC. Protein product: CASRQGAGANVLTF.

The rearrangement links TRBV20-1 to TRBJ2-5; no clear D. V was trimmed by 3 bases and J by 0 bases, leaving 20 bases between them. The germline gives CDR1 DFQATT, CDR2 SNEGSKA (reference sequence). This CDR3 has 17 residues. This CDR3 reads CSASDSRAFLNQETQYF. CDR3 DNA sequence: TGCAGTGCTAGTGATTCCCGAGCCTTCCTAAACCAAGAGACCCAGTACTTC.

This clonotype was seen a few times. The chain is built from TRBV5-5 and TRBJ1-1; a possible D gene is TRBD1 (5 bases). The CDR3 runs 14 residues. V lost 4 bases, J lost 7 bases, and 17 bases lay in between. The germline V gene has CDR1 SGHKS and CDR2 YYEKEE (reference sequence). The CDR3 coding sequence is TGTGCCAGCAGCCAGGATGGGGGTCTCTTTGAAGCTTTCTTT. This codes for CASSQDGGLFEAFF.

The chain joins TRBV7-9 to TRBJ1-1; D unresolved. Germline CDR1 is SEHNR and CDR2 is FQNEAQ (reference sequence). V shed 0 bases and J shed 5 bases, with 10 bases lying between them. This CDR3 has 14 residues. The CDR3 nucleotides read TGTGCCAGCAGCTTAGCCGGGATTCAAACTGAAGCTTTCTTT. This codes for CASSLAGIQTEAFF.

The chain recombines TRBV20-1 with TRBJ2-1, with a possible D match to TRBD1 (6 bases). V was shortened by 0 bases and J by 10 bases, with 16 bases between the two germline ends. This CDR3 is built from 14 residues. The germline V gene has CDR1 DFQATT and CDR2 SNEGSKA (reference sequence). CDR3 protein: CSARDRGGWREQFF. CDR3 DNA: TGCAGTGCTAGAGATCGTGGGGGCTGGAGAGAGCAGTTCTTC.